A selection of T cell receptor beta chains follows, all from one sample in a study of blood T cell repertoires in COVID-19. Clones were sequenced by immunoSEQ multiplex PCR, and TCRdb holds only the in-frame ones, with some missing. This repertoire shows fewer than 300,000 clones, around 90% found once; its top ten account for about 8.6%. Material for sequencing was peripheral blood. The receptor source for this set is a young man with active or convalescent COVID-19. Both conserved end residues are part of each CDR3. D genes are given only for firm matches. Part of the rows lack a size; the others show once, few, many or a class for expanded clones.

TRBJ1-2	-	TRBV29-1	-	CSVADTRSNYGYTF	TGCAGCGTCGCAGACACCCGATCTAACTATGGCTACACCTTC
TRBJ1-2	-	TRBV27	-	CASRRQSSNYGYTF	TGTGCCAGCAGGAGACAGTCCTCTAACTATGGCTACACCTTC
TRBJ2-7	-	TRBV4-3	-	CASSQGSDYYYEQYF	TGCGCCAGCAGCCAAGGCTCGGATTACTACTACGAGCAGTACTTC
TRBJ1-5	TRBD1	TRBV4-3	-	CASSDRGHQPQHF	TGCGCCAGCAGCGATAGGGGGCATCAGCCCCAGCATTTT
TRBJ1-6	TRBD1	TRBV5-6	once	CASSLGQGDTSPLHF	TGTGCCAGCAGCTTGGGACAGGGGGATACTTCACCCCTCCACTTT
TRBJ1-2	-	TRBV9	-	CASSVAAGPNYGYTF	TGTGCCAGCAGCGTAGCGGCAGGCCCTAACTATGGCTACACCTTC
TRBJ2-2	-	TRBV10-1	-	CASSESVTVLTGELFF	TGCGCCAGCAGTGAGTCGGTGACAGTGTTGACCGGGGAGCTGTTTTTT
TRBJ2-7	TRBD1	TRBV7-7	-	CASSPTAGTGGSYEQYF	TGTGCCAGCAGCCCGACGGCCGGGACAGGGGGATCATACGAGCAGTACTTC
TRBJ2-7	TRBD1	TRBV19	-	CASSVTGGNEQYF	TGTGCCAGTAGTGTGACAGGGGGGAACGAGCAGTACTTC
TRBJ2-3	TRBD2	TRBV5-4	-	CASSLRAGPTDTQYF	TGTGCCAGCAGCTTAAGAGCGGGGCCCACAGATACGCAGTATTTT
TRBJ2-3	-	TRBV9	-	CASSPPTSTTDTQYF	TGTGCCAGCAGCCCCCCTACTAGCACCACAGATACGCAGTATTTT
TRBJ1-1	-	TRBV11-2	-	CASSLSRGNTEAFF	TGTGCCAGCAGCTTATCCAGAGGGAACACTGAAGCTTTCTTT
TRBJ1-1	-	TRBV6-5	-	CASNNARNTEAFF	TGTGCCAGCAACAATGCTAGGAACACTGAAGCTTTCTTT
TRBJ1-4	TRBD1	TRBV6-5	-	CASRRQGYEKLFF	TGTGCCAGCAGACGACAGGGTTATGAAAAACTGTTTTTT
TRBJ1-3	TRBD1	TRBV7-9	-	CASSSIRGGPGNTIYF	TGTGCCAGCAGCTCGATTAGAGGGGGCCCAGGAAACACCATATATTTT
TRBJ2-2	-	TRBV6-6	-	CASSYLASTNTGELFF	TGTGCCAGCAGTTACCTGGCTAGCACGAACACCGGGGAGCTGTTTTTT
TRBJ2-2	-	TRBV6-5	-	CASKAAGNTGELFF	TGTGCCAGCAAGGCGGCGGGGAACACCGGGGAGCTGTTTTTT
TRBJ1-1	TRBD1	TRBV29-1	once	CSGGDRMNTEAFF	TGCAGCGGGGGGGACAGAATGAACACTGAAGCTTTCTTT
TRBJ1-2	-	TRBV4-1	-	CASSQGAGDYGYTF	TGCGCCAGCAGCCAAGGGGCGGGGGACTATGGCTACACCTTC
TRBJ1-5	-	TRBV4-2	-	CASSQDPNGVGPQHF	TGTGCCAGCAGCCAAGATCCAAACGGGGTGGGGCCCCAGCATTTT
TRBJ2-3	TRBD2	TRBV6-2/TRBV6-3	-	CASSKGLAASTDTQYF	TGTGCCAGCAGCAAGGGACTAGCGGCTAGCACAGATACGCAGTATTTT
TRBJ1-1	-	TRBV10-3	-	CAISESAGWNTEAFF	TGTGCCATCAGTGAGTCGGCAGGGTGGAACACTGAAGCTTTCTTT
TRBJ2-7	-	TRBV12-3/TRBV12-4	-	CASSLFGSYEQYF	TGTGCCAGCAGTTTGTTTGGGAGTTACGAGCAGTACTTC
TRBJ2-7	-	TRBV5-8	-	CASSLTDSYEQYF	TGTGCCAGCAGCTTGACAGACTCCTACGAGCAGTACTTC
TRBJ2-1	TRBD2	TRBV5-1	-	CASSFPSGGASYNEQFF	TGCGCCAGCAGCTTTCCTAGCGGGGGGGCTAGCTACAATGAGCAGTTCTTC
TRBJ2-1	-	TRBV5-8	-	CASSRLITDYNEQFF	TGTGCCAGCAGCCGACTGATAACTGACTACAATGAGCAGTTCTTC
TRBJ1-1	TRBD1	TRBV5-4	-	CASSLRFRDRGLGTEAFF	TGTGCCAGCAGCTTGAGGTTCCGGGACAGGGGGCTAGGGACTGAAGCTTTCTTT
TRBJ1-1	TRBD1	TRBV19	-	CASSIGGGTGGDTEAFF	TGTGCCAGTAGTATAGGCGGAGGGACAGGGGGCGATACTGAAGCTTTCTTT
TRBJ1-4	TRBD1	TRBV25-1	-	CASSWTGREKLFF	TGTGCCAGCAGTTGGACAGGGCGAGAAAAACTGTTTTTT
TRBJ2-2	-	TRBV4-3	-	CASSHSAGTNTGELFF	TGCGCCAGCAGCCATTCAGCGGGCACGAACACCGGGGAGCTGTTTTTT
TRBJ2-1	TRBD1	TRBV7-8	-	CASSPGGISYNEQFF	TGTGCCAGCAGCCCAGGGGGTATTTCCTACAATGAGCAGTTCTTC